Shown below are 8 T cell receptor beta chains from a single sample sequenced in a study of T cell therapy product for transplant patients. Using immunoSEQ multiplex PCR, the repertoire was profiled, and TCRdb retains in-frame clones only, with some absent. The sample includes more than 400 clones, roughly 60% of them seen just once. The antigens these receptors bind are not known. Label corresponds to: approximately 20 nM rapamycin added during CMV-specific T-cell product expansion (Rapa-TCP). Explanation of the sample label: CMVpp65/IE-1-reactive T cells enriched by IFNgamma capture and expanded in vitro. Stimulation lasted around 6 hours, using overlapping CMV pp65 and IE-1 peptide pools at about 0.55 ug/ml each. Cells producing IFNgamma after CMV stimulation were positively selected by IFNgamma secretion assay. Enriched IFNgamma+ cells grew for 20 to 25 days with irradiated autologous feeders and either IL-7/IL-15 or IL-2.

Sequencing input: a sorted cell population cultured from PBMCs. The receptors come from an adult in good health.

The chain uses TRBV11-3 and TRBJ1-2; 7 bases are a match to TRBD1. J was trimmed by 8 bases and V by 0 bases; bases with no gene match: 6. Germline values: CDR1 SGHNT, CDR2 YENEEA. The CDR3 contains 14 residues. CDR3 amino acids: CASSLETTGNGYTF. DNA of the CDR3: TGTGCCAGCAGCTTAGAGACGACAGGGAACGGCTACACCTTC.

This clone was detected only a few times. CDR3 nucleotides: TGTGCCAGCAGCCCCCAAACCGGGACAGGCTACTATGGCTACACCTTC. As protein: CASSPQTGTGYYGYTF. The chain has TRBV25-1 and TRBJ1-2; 8 bases align to TRBD1. CDR1 is MGHDK and CDR2 is SYGVNS in the germline V gene. Germline trimming cut 6 bases from V and 3 bases from J; bases unmatched to any gene: 12. This CDR3 has 16 residues.

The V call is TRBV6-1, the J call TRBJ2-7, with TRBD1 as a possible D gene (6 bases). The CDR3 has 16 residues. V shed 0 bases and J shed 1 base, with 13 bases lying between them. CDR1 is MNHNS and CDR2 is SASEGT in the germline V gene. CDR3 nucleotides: TGTGCCAGCAGTGAAGCCTTGGACAGTCTTTCCTACGAGCAGTACTTC. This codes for CASSEALDSLSYEQYF.

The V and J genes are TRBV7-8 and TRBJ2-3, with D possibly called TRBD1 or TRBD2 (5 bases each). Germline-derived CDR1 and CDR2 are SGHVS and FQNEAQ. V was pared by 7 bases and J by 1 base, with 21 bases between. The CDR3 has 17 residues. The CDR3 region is CASTSRARGAGTDTQYF. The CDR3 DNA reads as TGTGCCAGCACCAGCCGGGCGAGGGGAGCAGGCACAGATACGCAGTATTTT.

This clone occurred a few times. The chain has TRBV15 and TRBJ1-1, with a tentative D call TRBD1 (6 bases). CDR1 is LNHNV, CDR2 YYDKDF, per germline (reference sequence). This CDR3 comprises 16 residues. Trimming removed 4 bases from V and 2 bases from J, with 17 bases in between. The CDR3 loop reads CATSTENIGTNTEAFF. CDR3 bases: TGTGCCACCAGCACAGAGAACATAGGGACAAACACTGAAGCTTTCTTT.

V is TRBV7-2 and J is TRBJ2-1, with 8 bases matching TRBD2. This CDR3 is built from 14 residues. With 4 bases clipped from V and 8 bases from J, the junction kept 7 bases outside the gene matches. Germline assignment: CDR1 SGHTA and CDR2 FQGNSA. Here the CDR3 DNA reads TGTGCCAGCAGCTCGGGACTAGGTAGTCATGAGCAGTTCTTC. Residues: CASSSGLGSHEQFF.

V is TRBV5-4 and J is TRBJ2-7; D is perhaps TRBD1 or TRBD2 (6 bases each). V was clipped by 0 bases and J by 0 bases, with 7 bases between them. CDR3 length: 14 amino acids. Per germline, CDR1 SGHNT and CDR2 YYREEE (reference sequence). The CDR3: CASSLGGASYEQYF. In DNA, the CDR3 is TGTGCCAGCAGCTTGGGGGGGGCCTCCTACGAGCAGTACTTC.

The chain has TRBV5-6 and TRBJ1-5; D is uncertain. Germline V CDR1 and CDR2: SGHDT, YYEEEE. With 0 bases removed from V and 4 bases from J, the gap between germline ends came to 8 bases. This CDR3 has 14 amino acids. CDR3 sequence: CASSLAWGNQPQHF. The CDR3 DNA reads TGTGCCAGCAGCTTGGCATGGGGAAATCAGCCCCAGCATTTT.